A selection of T cell receptor beta chains follows, all from one sample in a study of beta chain features in type 1 diabetes. Data came from immunoSEQ multiplex PCR; TCRdb stores just in-frame clones and leaves some out. The sample lists about 210,000 clones; 11% were seen once. Sequencing input: central memory CD4+ T cells from blood. The receptors originated from a man aged 18 to 30 in good health. Each CDR3 is given with its conserved first and last residue. Not every row has a clone size; where given, it reads once, few, many or a size class.

J gene: TRBJ2-1
clone size: many
V gene: TRBV7-8
CDR3 protein: CATGLAGVYNEQFF

J gene: TRBJ2-4
clone size: .
V gene: TRBV28
CDR3 protein: CASSGTGESGRNIQYF

J gene: TRBJ2-1
clone size: .
V gene: TRBV6-5
CDR3 protein: CASSSELAGEGNEQFF

J gene: TRBJ2-3
clone size: .
V gene: TRBV11-1
CDR3 protein: CASSSTREGRVTQYF

J gene: TRBJ2-1
clone size: many
V gene: TRBV6-6
CDR3 protein: CASTGGTTKTYNEQFF

J gene: TRBJ1-5
clone size: few
V gene: TRBV2
CDR3 protein: CASSERTAEQPQHF

J gene: TRBJ2-7
clone size: few
V gene: TRBV4-1
CDR3 protein: CASSQGPLPYEQYF

J gene: TRBJ2-7
clone size: many
V gene: TRBV5-1
CDR3 protein: CASSTVGDYSYEQYF

J gene: TRBJ2-3
clone size: .
V gene: TRBV4-2
CDR3 protein: CASSQEVRSPPGTDTQYF

J gene: TRBJ2-2
clone size: many
V gene: TRBV29-1
CDR3 protein: CSVKGWTANTGELFF

J gene: TRBJ1-4
clone size: few
V gene: TRBV6-1
CDR3 protein: CASSGAIPGEKLFF

J gene: TRBJ2-5
clone size: few
V gene: TRBV6-6
CDR3 protein: CASTRTGQETQYF

J gene: TRBJ2-3
clone size: .
V gene: TRBV28
CDR3 protein: CASSSHRGGTDTQYF

J gene: TRBJ2-4
clone size: .
V gene: TRBV28
CDR3 protein: CASSFPLGAKNIQYF

J gene: TRBJ1-1
clone size: .
V gene: TRBV29-1
CDR3 protein: CSAGEVNTEAFF

J gene: TRBJ2-1
clone size: .
V gene: TRBV7-2
CDR3 protein: CASSFQGGGQFF

J gene: TRBJ2-2
clone size: .
V gene: TRBV13
CDR3 protein: CASSALREANTGELFF

J gene: TRBJ2-3
clone size: .
V gene: TRBV10-3
CDR3 protein: CAISANPGQGFEDTQYF

J gene: TRBJ1-6
clone size: .
V gene: TRBV30
CDR3 protein: CAWTSSRAGTNSPLHF

J gene: TRBJ2-2
clone size: few
V gene: TRBV30
CDR3 protein: CASAPRGDRGYTGELFF

J gene: TRBJ2-4
clone size: .
V gene: TRBV10-3
CDR3 protein: CASSDSTNRQNIQYF

J gene: .
clone size: .
V gene: TRBV5-1
CDR3 protein: CASSLDPFTYEQYF

J gene: TRBJ2-1
clone size: few
V gene: TRBV5-1
CDR3 protein: CASSLGSANEQFF

J gene: TRBJ2-1
clone size: .
V gene: TRBV25-1
CDR3 protein: CASSDWTVYNEQFF

J gene: TRBJ1-2
clone size: once
V gene: TRBV9
CDR3 protein: CASSVASAGDGYTF

J gene: TRBJ2-1
clone size: few
V gene: TRBV29-1
CDR3 protein: CSVSKSSYNEQFF

J gene: TRBJ1-5
clone size: .
V gene: TRBV28
CDR3 protein: CASSSPRRGNQPQHF

J gene: TRBJ1-2
clone size: .
V gene: TRBV30
CDR3 protein: CAWRVPRTGGSYGYTF

J gene: TRBJ2-5
clone size: few
V gene: TRBV29-1
CDR3 protein: CSVPDPKPVQETQYF

J gene: TRBJ1-1
clone size: few
V gene: TRBV18
CDR3 protein: CASSPRQYEAFF

J gene: TRBJ2-3
clone size: few
V gene: TRBV2
CDR3 protein: CASNGGTDTQYF

J gene: TRBJ2-7
clone size: few
V gene: TRBV2
CDR3 protein: CASSLTSYEQYF

J gene: TRBJ2-5
clone size: .
V gene: TRBV11-2
CDR3 protein: CASSDDRDQETQYF

J gene: TRBJ2-3
clone size: few
V gene: TRBV6-1
CDR3 protein: CANEDSAGTDTQYF

J gene: TRBJ1-1
clone size: few
V gene: TRBV18
CDR3 protein: CASTYNQGGTEAFF

J gene: TRBJ2-2
clone size: few
V gene: TRBV9
CDR3 protein: CASSARDFNTGELFF

J gene: TRBJ1-1
clone size: few
V gene: TRBV5-5
CDR3 protein: CASSLEFGFALFF

J gene: TRBJ1-1
clone size: .
V gene: TRBV5-1
CDR3 protein: CASSQSGTGNTEAFF

J gene: TRBJ2-7
clone size: few
V gene: TRBV2
CDR3 protein: CASGDFLAVTTYEQYF

J gene: TRBJ1-1
clone size: .
V gene: TRBV11-2
CDR3 protein: CASSLGQGWGNTEAFF

J gene: TRBJ2-7
clone size: few
V gene: TRBV10-3
CDR3 protein: CAISVAGAGNEQYF

J gene: TRBJ2-7
clone size: few
V gene: TRBV18
CDR3 protein: CASSPTSSYEQYF

J gene: TRBJ2-1
clone size: few
V gene: TRBV6-1
CDR3 protein: CASSGLTSGISRLSYNEQFF

J gene: TRBJ2-7
clone size: few
V gene: TRBV5-1
CDR3 protein: CASSAGLAGAYEQYF

J gene: TRBJ2-1
clone size: few
V gene: TRBV18
CDR3 protein: CASSPHAGAVEQFF

J gene: TRBJ2-3
clone size: few
V gene: TRBV7-3
CDR3 protein: CASSLRGRVTDTQYF

J gene: TRBJ1-1
clone size: .
V gene: TRBV29-1
CDR3 protein: CSVGNEAFF

J gene: TRBJ2-1
clone size: .
V gene: TRBV11-1
CDR3 protein: CASSPLGGSSYNEQFF

J gene: TRBJ2-1
clone size: .
V gene: TRBV30
CDR3 protein: CAWSDYNEQFF

J gene: TRBJ1-4
clone size: few
V gene: TRBV30
CDR3 protein: CAWSVMFGTGNEKLFF

J gene: TRBJ2-1
clone size: few
V gene: TRBV5-6
CDR3 protein: CASSLGRANEQFF

J gene: TRBJ1-3
clone size: few
V gene: TRBV7-2
CDR3 protein: CASSLHGMSAGNTIYF

J gene: TRBJ1-1
clone size: .
V gene: TRBV30
CDR3 protein: CAWSQRGVTEAFF

J gene: TRBJ2-7
clone size: .
V gene: TRBV11-2
CDR3 protein: CASSPQRAGAGEQYF

J gene: TRBJ1-1
clone size: many
V gene: TRBV28
CDR3 protein: CASSPGTGVTEAFF